The present T cell receptor (beta chain) was sequenced within a study of T cell responses to AZD1222 COVID-19 vaccine. Study conclusions and caveats: The study sampled repertoires only after the peak T cell response.

It was second doses at about 4 or about 12 weeks that were pooled. The CDR3 has 13 amino acids. With 7 bases removed from V and 2 bases from J, the gap between germline ends came to 12 bases. Germline CDR1 and CDR2: SGHKS and YYEKEE (reference sequence). The table came from immunoSEQ multiplex PCR; TCRdb's copy has only in-frame clones and leaves some out. The table has 33,000 or so clones, around nine tenths seen once. As to this clone: Its antigen is unidentified.

This TCR was recovered from an adult who received the AZD1222 COVID-19 vaccine. This chain uses TRBV5-5 with TRBJ1-2; TRBD1 is a possible D gene (5 bases). The specimen was peripheral blood, collected 28 days after the second AZD1222 dose. The CDR3 nucleotides read TGTGCCAGCTCGGTTGGGGGGAACTATGGCTACACCTTC. Its translation is CASSVGGNYGYTF.